One and the same sample provided the 6 T cell receptor beta chains below, sequenced in a study of blood T cell repertoires in COVID-19. The method was immunoSEQ multiplex PCR; TCRdb's version includes in-frame clones alone and lacks a portion of them. The table lists roughly 200,000 clones, about 83% of them singletons. Sequenced input: PBMCs or T cells enriched from blood (not recorded which). The receptors stem from a man aged 35-49 years with acute COVID-19.

V usage is TRBV19 and J usage is TRBJ1-1; D ambiguous. The CDR3 spans 14 residues. V lost 11 bases and J lost 1, with 17 bases in between. From germline, CDR1 is LNHDA and CDR2 SQIVND (reference sequence). CDR3 nucleotide sequence: TGTGCCTCCCTCCGGCTCGAGGGGAACACTGAAGCTTTCTTT. The encoded protein is CASLRLEGNTEAFF.

This clone was seen only once. This rearrangement joins TRBV6-2 or TRBV6-3 to TRBJ1-6; TRBD1 is a possible D gene (5 bases). The ends were cut back, 2 bases at V and 10 bases at J, with 12 bases in the middle. This CDR3 contains 14 residues. Germline CDR1 MNHEY, CDR2 SVGEGT. The CDR3: CASSYQGFSSPLHF. CDR3 bases: TGTGCCAGCAGTTACCAGGGCTTCTCCTCACCCCTCCACTTT.

V usage is TRBV28 and J usage is TRBJ1-2, with D uncertain. The CDR3 has 13 residues. The germline V and J ends were trimmed by 4 bases and 4 bases, with 10 bases remaining between them. Per germline, CDR1 MDHEN and CDR2 SYDVKM. CDR3: CASSWAETYGYTF. CDR3 coding DNA: TGTGCCAGCAGTTGGGCAGAAACCTATGGCTACACCTTC.

The gene calls are TRBV30 and TRBJ2-7; D uncertain. CDR3 size: 14 residues. Germline V gene lookup returns CDR1 GTSNPN and CDR2 SVGIG (reference sequence). Trimming removed 4 bases at V and 2 bases at J, with 15 bases between. The CDR3 nucleotides are TGTGCCTGGACCCCCGGTGGTAGAGCCTACGAGCAGTACTTC. It encodes CAWTPGGRAYEQYF.

The chain joins TRBV28 to TRBJ2-3, with TRBD2 identical over 10 bases. V was pared by 5 bases and J by 2 bases, with 7 bases of the junction left unmatched. CDR3 length: 16 residues. Germline assignment: CDR1 MDHEN and CDR2 SYDVKM. The DNA of the CDR3 is TGTGCCAGCAGTACTAGCGGGAAAGCCTCCACAGATACGCAGTATTTT. This codes for CASSTSGKASTDTQYF.

The chain recombines TRBV5-1 with TRBJ2-1; a possible D gene is TRBD2 (6 bases). Germline V gene lookup returns CDR1 SGHRS and CDR2 YFSETQ. The ends were cut back, 5 bases at V and 6 bases at J, with 9 bases in the middle. The CDR3 contains 12 residues. The chain's CDR3 is CASRAGGNEQFF. The CDR3 DNA reads TGCGCCAGCAGAGCCGGGGGCAATGAGCAGTTCTTC.